This T cell receptor (beta chain) was recorded in a study of identical twins. Study-level results: Compared with models, monozygotic twins showed more out-of-frame TCR alpha sharing.

Through template switching, a universal primer site was introduced, and the cDNA contained unique molecular identifiers. TCRdb called the 5' RACE reads again in MiXCR, with one record for every CDR3 protein. This table holds approximately 410,000 distinct CDR3 sequences, 18% found once. Trimming left V 7 bases short and J 6 bases short, with 14 bases between. Germline V CDR1 and CDR2: LNHDA, SQIVND (reference sequence). The CDR3 is 13 residues long. There are a few counts of this clonotype. Its antigen is undetermined. The receptor was derived from a man aged 45-65 years in good health. Sequenced sample: naive T cells sorted from blood. The rearrangement links TRBV19 to TRBJ2-3; D not resolved. The CDR3, as DNA: TGTGCCAGTACTCCGAGGCCCCGCGATACGCAGTATTTT. It is translated as CASTPRPRDTQYF.